Listed below are T cell receptor beta chains from one sample, sequenced in a study of T cell repertoires in ileal Crohn's disease. Profiled with immunoSEQ multiplex PCR; TCRdb holds only in-frame clones, not every one. The table lists fewer than 10,000 clones, around four fifths of them singletons. The source material was ileal tissue. Every receptor here comes from an adult with Crohn's disease. The CDR3 runs from the conserved cysteine through the conserved F or W. Each record gives: J gene, D gene, V gene, clone size, CDR3 DNA, CDR3 protein. D genes are given only for firm matches. Size is omitted from some rows. Given values are once, few, many or a class for expanded clones.

J gene: TRBJ2-2; D gene: .; V gene: TRBV5-1; clone size: .; CDR3 DNA: TGCGCCAGCAGCTTCGGGGACACCGGGGAGCTGTTTTTT; CDR3 protein: CASSFGDTGELFF
J gene: TRBJ1-6; D gene: TRBD1; V gene: TRBV5-1; clone size: few; CDR3 DNA: TGCGCCAGCAGCTCCGACAGGGTCGAGAATTCACCCCTCCACTTT; CDR3 protein: CASSSDRVENSPLHF
J gene: TRBJ1-6; D gene: TRBD1; V gene: TRBV30; clone size: .; CDR3 DNA: TGTGCCTGGAAACCTGGACAGGGGCTGTATAATTCACCCCTCCACTTT; CDR3 protein: CAWKPGQGLYNSPLHF
J gene: TRBJ1-2; D gene: TRBD1; V gene: TRBV4-3; clone size: .; CDR3 DNA: TGCGCCAGCAGCCCAGACAGGGGTAACTATGGCTACACCTTC; CDR3 protein: CASSPDRGNYGYTF
J gene: TRBJ1-3; D gene: .; V gene: TRBV18; clone size: .; CDR3 DNA: TGTGCCAGCTCACGAGACATCGGAAACACCATATATTTT; CDR3 protein: CASSRDIGNTIYF
J gene: TRBJ2-7; D gene: TRBD1; V gene: TRBV2; clone size: .; CDR3 DNA: TGTGCCAGCAGTACTCCGGGACAGAGCCTCTACGAGCAGTACTTC; CDR3 protein: CASSTPGQSLYEQYF
J gene: TRBJ1-6; D gene: .; V gene: TRBV9; clone size: .; CDR3 DNA: TGTGCCAGCAGCGTAGCGGGGGAGTATATTTCACCCCTCCACTTT; CDR3 protein: CASSVAGEYISPLHF
J gene: TRBJ2-7; D gene: .; V gene: TRBV11-2; clone size: .; CDR3 DNA: TGTGCCAGCAGCTTAGATCACGGCAGGATCTACGAGCAGTACTTC; CDR3 protein: CASSLDHGRIYEQYF
J gene: TRBJ2-7; D gene: .; V gene: TRBV7-9; clone size: .; CDR3 DNA: TGTGCCAGCAGCTTCACAGGGAATGGCGAGCAGTACTTC; CDR3 protein: CASSFTGNGEQYF
J gene: TRBJ2-1; D gene: TRBD2; V gene: TRBV5-4; clone size: .; CDR3 DNA: TGTGCCAGCAGCTTAGAAAGACTAGCGGACTACAATGAGCAGTTCTTC; CDR3 protein: CASSLERLADYNEQFF
J gene: TRBJ2-5; D gene: TRBD1; V gene: TRBV7-9; clone size: .; CDR3 DNA: TGTGCCAGCAGCTTAGAAGGGACAGTGACCCAGGAGACCCAGTACTTC; CDR3 protein: CASSLEGTVTQETQYF
J gene: TRBJ1-2; D gene: TRBD1; V gene: TRBV18; clone size: .; CDR3 DNA: TGTGCCAGCTCACCTGGCTCGGGACAGACCTATGGCTACACCTTC; CDR3 protein: CASSPGSGQTYGYTF
J gene: TRBJ2-2; D gene: .; V gene: TRBV4-3; clone size: .; CDR3 DNA: TGCGCCAGCAGCCAAGATTCAGAGAGCCCTAGTGGGGAGCTGTTTTTT; CDR3 protein: CASSQDSESPSGELFF
J gene: TRBJ1-1; D gene: .; V gene: TRBV30; clone size: .; CDR3 DNA: TGTGCCTGGAGTTTTCCAAATCTAAGGGGGAACACTGAAGCTTTCTTT; CDR3 protein: CAWSFPNLRGNTEAFF
J gene: TRBJ1-2; D gene: .; V gene: TRBV7-2; clone size: .; CDR3 DNA: TGTGCCAGCAGCTTAGTGGGCGACATCTATGGCTACACCTTC; CDR3 protein: CASSLVGDIYGYTF
J gene: TRBJ1-1; D gene: .; V gene: TRBV25-1; clone size: once; CDR3 DNA: TGTGCCAGCAGTGAAGGGACATGGGGTGGGTCTGAAGCTTTCTTT; CDR3 protein: CASSEGTWGGSEAFF
J gene: TRBJ2-7; D gene: .; V gene: TRBV18; clone size: .; CDR3 DNA: TGTGCCAGCTCACCAAGAAGATCGGGCCCGGGGGAGCAGTACTTC; CDR3 protein: CASSPRRSGPGEQYF
J gene: TRBJ2-2; D gene: TRBD1; V gene: TRBV7-8; clone size: once; CDR3 DNA: TGTGCCAGCAGCCCGACGACAGGGTTTGTCGGGGAGCTGTTTTTT; CDR3 protein: CASSPTTGFVGELFF
J gene: TRBJ1-1; D gene: .; V gene: TRBV7-8; clone size: .; CDR3 DNA: TGTGCCAGCAGCCCCGAAGCGAGGGTGATGAACACTGAAGCTTTCTTT; CDR3 protein: CASSPEARVMNTEAFF
J gene: TRBJ1-5; D gene: TRBD1; V gene: TRBV10-3; clone size: .; CDR3 DNA: TGTGCCATCAGGGACAGGGAGCATCAGCCCCAGCATTTT; CDR3 protein: CAIRDREHQPQHF
J gene: TRBJ1-3; D gene: .; V gene: TRBV30; clone size: .; CDR3 DNA: TGTGCCTGGGACCTCGACAGGGGAAACACCATATATTTT; CDR3 protein: CAWDLDRGNTIYF
J gene: TRBJ2-7; D gene: TRBD1; V gene: TRBV4-1; clone size: .; CDR3 DNA: TGCGCCAGCGCCGCCGGACAGGGGGCTTTCTCCTACGAGCAGTACTTC; CDR3 protein: CASAAGQGAFSYEQYF
J gene: TRBJ1-1; D gene: TRBD1; V gene: TRBV9; clone size: .; CDR3 DNA: TGTGCCAGCAGAGCGGGACAGGGGGCCGGTGAAGCTTTCTTT; CDR3 protein: CASRAGQGAGEAFF
J gene: TRBJ2-1; D gene: .; V gene: TRBV4-1; clone size: once; CDR3 DNA: TGCGCCAGCAGCCAACATCAGAATCCCGAGCAGTTCTTC; CDR3 protein: CASSQHQNPEQFF